This TCR beta chain came from a study of somatic mutations in cytotoxic T cells in rheumatoid arthritis. The CDR3 has 17 residues. V lost 1 base, J lost 0 bases, and 15 bases lay in between. In germline, CDR1 is MNHEY, CDR2 SMNVEV (reference sequence). The table came from immunoSEQ multiplex PCR; TCRdb's copy has only in-frame clones and leaves some out. This table holds 16,000 or so clones, just under 80% found once. This clone has a handful of counts. Sequenced: CD8+ T cells sorted from blood. This receptor was obtained from an adult with rheumatoid arthritis. The gene calls are TRBV27 and TRBJ1-1; maybe TRBD1 (6 bases). The CDR3 DNA reads TGTGCCAGCAGTTTATGGGGGGGGGCCAACTTGAACACTGAAGCTTTCTTT. Residues: CASSLWGGANLNTEAFF.